This T cell receptor (beta chain) was recovered during a study of OX40 agonist ivuxolimab in advanced cancers. General study results and limits: Among T cells, CD8+ cells averaged more expanded clones than CD4+ cells.

Germline lookup yields CDR1 LNHDA and CDR2 SQIVND (reference sequence). V lost 3 bases and J lost 0, with 6 bases in between. CDR3 length: 14 residues. The table came from immunoSEQ multiplex PCR; TCRdb's copy has only in-frame clones and leaves some out. The table shows some 42,000 clones, with about 86% occurring only once. Many counts were recorded for this clone. Its antigen is as yet unknown. This sequence originates from an adult with an advanced solid tumor such as melanoma, head and neck, liver or kidney cancer. Sequencing was performed on CD4+ or CD8+ T cells sorted from blood, taken in a trial of the OX40 agonist ivuxolimab. V is TRBV19 and J is TRBJ1-5; D gene unclear. The chain's CDR3 is CASSIGYSNQPQHF. In nucleotides, the CDR3 is TGTGCCAGTAGTATCGGGTATAGCAATCAGCCCCAGCATTTT.